The entry below gives a single T cell receptor (beta chain) sequence along with its context. The data were obtained in a study of T cells after yellow fever vaccination. TCRdb re-called the 5' RACE reads through MiXCR, storing one row per CDR3 protein. The sample holds some 350,000 distinct CDR3 sequences; 4% are singletons and the top ten take more than 20%. In germline, CDR1 is MNHEY, CDR2 SVGEGT. The CDR3 covers 18 residues. V lost 0 bases and J lost 0, with 15 bases in between. The source material was PBMCs, sampled 5 days after the yellow fever booster vaccination. This TCR came from a man younger than 35 who received the YFV17D yellow fever vaccine. V is TRBV6-2 or TRBV6-3 and J is TRBJ2-1; D is unresolved. As DNA, the CDR3 is TGTGCCAGCAGTTACTCTCCTGTAACTCCGAGCTCCTACAATGAGCAGTTCTTC. This encodes CASSYSPVTPSSYNEQFF.